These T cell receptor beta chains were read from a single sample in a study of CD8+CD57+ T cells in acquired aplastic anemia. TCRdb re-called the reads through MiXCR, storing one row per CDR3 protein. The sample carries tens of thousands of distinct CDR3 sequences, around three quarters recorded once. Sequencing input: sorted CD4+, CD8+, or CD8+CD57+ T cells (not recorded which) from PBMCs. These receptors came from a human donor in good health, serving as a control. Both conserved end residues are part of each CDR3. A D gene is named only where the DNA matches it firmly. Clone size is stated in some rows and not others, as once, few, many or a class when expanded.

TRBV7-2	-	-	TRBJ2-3	TGTGCCAGCAGAGCCTCTAGTTCCCCAGATACGCAGTATTTT	CASRASSSPDTQYF
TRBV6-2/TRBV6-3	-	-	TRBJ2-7	TGTGCCAGCAGTTACGGCCCGACAGGCCACCTGTACTTC	CASSYGPTGHLYF
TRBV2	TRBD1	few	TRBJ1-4	TGTGCCAGCAGGCGGGACAGGACACTGGAACTGTTTTTT	CASRRDRTLELFF
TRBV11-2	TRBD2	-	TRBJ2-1	TGTGCCAGCAGCTTAGTACTAGCGGGAAAAGATGAGCAGTTCTTC	CASSLVLAGKDEQFF
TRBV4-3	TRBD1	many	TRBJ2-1	TGCGCCAGCAGCCAAGGCGGACAGGGAGGATACAATGAGCAGTTCTTC	CASSQGGQGGYNEQFF
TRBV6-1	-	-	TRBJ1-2	TGTGCCAGCAGTGAAAGACAGAACTATGGCTACACCTTC	CASSERQNYGYTF
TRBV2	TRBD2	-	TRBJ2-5	TGTGCCAGCAGCGCTCGAAAGTGGGAGGGTAGAGAGACCCAGTACTTC	CASSARKWEGRETQYF
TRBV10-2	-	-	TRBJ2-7	TGCGCCAGCAGTGAGGACGCAGAAGGAAACGAGCAGTACTTC	CASSEDAEGNEQYF
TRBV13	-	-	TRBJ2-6	TGTGCCAGCAGAGCGAGCTCTGGGGCCAACGTCCTGACTTTC	CASRASSGANVLTF
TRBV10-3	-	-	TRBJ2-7	TGTGCCATCTCTCTTGCCGGTGACGAGCAGTACTTC	CAISLAGDEQYF
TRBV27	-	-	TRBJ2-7	TGTGCCAGCAGCCAGACTTTCACCTACGAGCAGTACTTC	CASSQTFTYEQYF
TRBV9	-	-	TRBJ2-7	TGTGCCAGCAGCGTAGGCCCGCAGAGCGAGCAGTACTTC	CASSVGPQSEQYF
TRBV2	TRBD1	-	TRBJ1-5	TGTGCCAGCAGTCAACCGGGACAGGCGGGCAATCAGCCCCAGCATTTT	CASSQPGQAGNQPQHF
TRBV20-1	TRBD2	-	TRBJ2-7	TGCAGTGCTAGAGATGTGGCTAGCGGGGGGGCCTACGAGCAGTACTTC	CSARDVASGGAYEQYF
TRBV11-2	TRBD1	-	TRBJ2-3	TGTGCCAGCAGCACGGGACAGGGGACAGATACGCAGTATTTT	CASSTGQGTDTQYF
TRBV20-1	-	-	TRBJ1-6	TGCAGTGCCTCTCCGACAGCCGATTCACCCCTCCACTTT	CSASPTADSPLHF
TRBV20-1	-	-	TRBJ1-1	TGCAGTGCATACATGAACACTGAAGCTTTCTTT	CSAYMNTEAFF
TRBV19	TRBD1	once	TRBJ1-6	TGTGCCAGTAGTTTGCTTGGTACAGGGGGCGCATCCCTCCACTTT	CASSLLGTGGASLHF
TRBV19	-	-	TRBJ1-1	TGTGCCAGTAGTGGGGGGTACAGGGTTCGCACTGAAGCTTTCTTT	CASSGGYRVRTEAFF
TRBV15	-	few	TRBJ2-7	TGTGCCACCAGCCTGCCCTGGACAGTCGAGCAGTACTTC	CATSLPWTVEQYF
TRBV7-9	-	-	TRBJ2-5	TGTGCCAGCACCCAAGGGGCAGAAGAGACCCAGTACTTC	CASTQGAEETQYF
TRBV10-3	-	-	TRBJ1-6	TGTGCCATCAGTGAGCTTTCGACAGACTATAATTCACCCCTCCACTTT	CAISELSTDYNSPLHF
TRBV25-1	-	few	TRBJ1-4	TGTGCCAGCAGTGAAACAGCGAATGAAAAACTGTTTTTT	CASSETANEKLFF
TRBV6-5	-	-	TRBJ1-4	TGTGCCAGCAGTTCGGCCGTCGGAGCAACTAATGAAAAACTGTTTTTT	CASSSAVGATNEKLFF
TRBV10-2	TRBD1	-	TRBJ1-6	TGCGCCAGCAGTGAGCCAGGGACAGGGGGCTTTTCACCCCTCCACTTT	CASSEPGTGGFSPLHF
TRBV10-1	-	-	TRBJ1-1	TGCGCCAGCAGTGGAAGCCTGAACACTGAAGCTTTCTTT	CASSGSLNTEAFF
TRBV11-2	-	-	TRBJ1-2	TGTGCCAGCAGCTTAGATTGGACAGCACCCTATGGCTACACCTTC	CASSLDWTAPYGYTF
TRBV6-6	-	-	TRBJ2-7	TGTGCCAGCAGAGGAACAGGGACGGCAAGCTTC	CASRGTGTASF
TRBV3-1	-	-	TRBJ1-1	TGTGCCAGCAGCCAAGATGGAGGACAGATCTTCGCTTTCTTT	CASSQDGGQIFAFF
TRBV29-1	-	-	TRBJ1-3	TGCAGCGTTGTAGGGGCTGGAAACACCATATATTTT	CSVVGAGNTIYF
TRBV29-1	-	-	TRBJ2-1	TGCAGCGTCGTGAGTAGCGCGTACAATGAGCAGTTCTTC	CSVVSSAYNEQFF
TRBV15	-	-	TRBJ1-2	TGTGCCACCAGCAGAGATTACGACGGATCCGGTGGCTACACCTTC	CATSRDYDGSGGYTF
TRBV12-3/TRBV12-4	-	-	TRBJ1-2	TGTGCCAGCAGTCTTTGGGGGGCGGGCGAGTGGAAATATGGCTACACCTTC	CASSLWGAGEWKYGYTF
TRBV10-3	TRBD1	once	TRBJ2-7	TGTGCCATCAGGGACAGGGCATCCTACGAGCAGTACTTC	CAIRDRASYEQYF
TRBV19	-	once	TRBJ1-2	TGTGCCAGTAGTGGGCAGGACGGGGTCTATGGCTACACCTTC	CASSGQDGVYGYTF
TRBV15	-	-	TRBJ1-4	TGTGCCACCAGCGCAGGGTCGGAAAAACTGTTTTTT	CATSAGSEKLFF
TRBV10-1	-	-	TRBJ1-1	TGCGCCAGCAGACCCCCTGGGGTGGGGCATTCGTACACTGAAGCTTTCTTT	CASRPPGVGHSYTEAFF
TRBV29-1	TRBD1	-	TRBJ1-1	TGCAGCGTACGTTCCGGGACAGTGAACACTGAAGCTTTCTTT	CSVRSGTVNTEAFF
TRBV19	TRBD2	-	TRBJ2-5	TGTGCCAGTAGCTCTCTTCTAGCGGTCCAAGAGACCCAGTACTTC	CASSSLLAVQETQYF
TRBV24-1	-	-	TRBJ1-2	TGTGCCACCAGTGAGTCGGACGGGCTCTATGGCTACACCTTC	CATSESDGLYGYTF
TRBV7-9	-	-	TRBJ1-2	TGTGCCAGCAGCTTCGGGGGGATGAGAGGATACGGCTACACCTTC	CASSFGGMRGYGYTF
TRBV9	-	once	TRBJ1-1	TGTGCCAGCCGAATAACGAGTCTGGGGGCCAGCACTGAAGCTTTCTTT	CASRITSLGASTEAFF
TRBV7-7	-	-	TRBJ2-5	TGTGCCAGCAGCCCACTTTGGGGGGAGACCCAGTACTTC	CASSPLWGETQYF
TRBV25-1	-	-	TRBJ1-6	TGTGCCAGCAGTCGTAGAAGTGACAATAATTCACCCCTCCACTTT	CASSRRSDNNSPLHF
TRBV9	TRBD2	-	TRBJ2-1	TGTGCCAGCAGCGTACAGGGACTAGCGGGGAACAATGAGCAGTTCTTC	CASSVQGLAGNNEQFF
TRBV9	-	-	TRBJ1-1	TGTGCCAGCAGCGGCGTCTCCCAAACTGAAGCTTTCTTT	CASSGVSQTEAFF
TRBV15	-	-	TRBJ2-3	TGTGCCACCAGCAGACGACAGAGCACAGATACGCAGTATTTT	CATSRRQSTDTQYF
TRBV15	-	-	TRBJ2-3	TGTGCCACCAGCAGAGATCGGCCCGGCGGGACAGATACGCAGTATTTT	CATSRDRPGGTDTQYF
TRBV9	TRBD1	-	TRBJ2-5	TGTGCCAGCAGCTTAGGGTCCCAGGGGGCGCGGGAGACCCAGTACTTC	CASSLGSQGARETQYF
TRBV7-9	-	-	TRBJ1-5	TGTGCCAGCAGCTCGGGAGGGTGGGAAGGTCAGCCCCAGCATTTT	CASSSGGWEGQPQHF
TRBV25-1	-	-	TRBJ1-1	TGTGCCAGCAGCATCGGGGGCCGCGGCACTGAAGCTTTCTTT	CASSIGGRGTEAFF
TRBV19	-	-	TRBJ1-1	TGTGCCAGTAGCACAGGACGGATGAACACTGAAGCTTTCTTT	CASSTGRMNTEAFF
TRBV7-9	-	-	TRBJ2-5	TGTGCCAGCAGTCAAGAGACCCAGTACTTC	CASSQETQYF
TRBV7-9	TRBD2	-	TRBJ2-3	TGTGCCGGGAGTAGCGGGAGCACAGATACGCAGTATTTT	CAGSSGSTDTQYF
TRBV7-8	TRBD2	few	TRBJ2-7	TGTGCCAGCAGCTCAAGCGGGAGGGCCTACGAGCAGTACTTC	CASSSSGRAYEQYF
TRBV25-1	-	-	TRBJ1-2	TGTGCCAGCAGTTCCCTAACAGGGAGGCGACATGGCTACACCTTC	CASSSLTGRRHGYTF
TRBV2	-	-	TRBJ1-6	TGTGCCAGCACTCCGGACGAGAGGTCACCCCTCCACTTT	CASTPDERSPLHF
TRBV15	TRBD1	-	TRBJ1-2	TGTGCCACCAGCAGAGAATTGTCAGGGACAGGGGACTTC	CATSRELSGTGDF
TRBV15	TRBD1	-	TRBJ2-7	TGTGCCACCAGCAGAGATCGGACAGGGAGCTCCTACGAGCAGTACTTC	CATSRDRTGSSYEQYF